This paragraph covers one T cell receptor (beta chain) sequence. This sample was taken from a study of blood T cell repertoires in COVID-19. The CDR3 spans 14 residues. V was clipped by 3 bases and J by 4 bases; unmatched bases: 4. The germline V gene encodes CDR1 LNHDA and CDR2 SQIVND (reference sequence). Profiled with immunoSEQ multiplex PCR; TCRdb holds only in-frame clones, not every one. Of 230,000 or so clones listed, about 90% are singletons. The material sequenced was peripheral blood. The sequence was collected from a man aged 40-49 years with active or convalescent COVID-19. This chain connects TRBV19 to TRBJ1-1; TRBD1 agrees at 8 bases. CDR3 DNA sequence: TGTGCCAGTAGTATCGGGACAGGACCCACTGAAGCTTTCTTT. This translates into CASSIGTGPTEAFF.